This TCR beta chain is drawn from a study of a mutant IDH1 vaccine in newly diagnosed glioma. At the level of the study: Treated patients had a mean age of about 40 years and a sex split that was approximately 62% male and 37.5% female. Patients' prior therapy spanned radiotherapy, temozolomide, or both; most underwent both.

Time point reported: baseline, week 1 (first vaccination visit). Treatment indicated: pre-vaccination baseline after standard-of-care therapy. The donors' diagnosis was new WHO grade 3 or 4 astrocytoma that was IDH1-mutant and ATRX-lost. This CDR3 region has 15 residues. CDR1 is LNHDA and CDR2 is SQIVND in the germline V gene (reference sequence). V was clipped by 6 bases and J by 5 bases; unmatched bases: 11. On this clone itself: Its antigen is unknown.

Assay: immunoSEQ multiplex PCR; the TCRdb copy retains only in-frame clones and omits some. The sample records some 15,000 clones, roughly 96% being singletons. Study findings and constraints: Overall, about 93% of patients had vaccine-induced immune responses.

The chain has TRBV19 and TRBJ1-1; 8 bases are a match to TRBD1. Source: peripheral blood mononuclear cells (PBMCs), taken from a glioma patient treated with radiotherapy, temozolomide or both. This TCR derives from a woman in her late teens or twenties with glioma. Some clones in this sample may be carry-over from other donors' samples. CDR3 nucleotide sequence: TGTGCCAGTAGCACCCAGGGGGCAGAGCGGACTGAAGCTTTCTTT. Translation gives CASSTQGAERTEAFF.